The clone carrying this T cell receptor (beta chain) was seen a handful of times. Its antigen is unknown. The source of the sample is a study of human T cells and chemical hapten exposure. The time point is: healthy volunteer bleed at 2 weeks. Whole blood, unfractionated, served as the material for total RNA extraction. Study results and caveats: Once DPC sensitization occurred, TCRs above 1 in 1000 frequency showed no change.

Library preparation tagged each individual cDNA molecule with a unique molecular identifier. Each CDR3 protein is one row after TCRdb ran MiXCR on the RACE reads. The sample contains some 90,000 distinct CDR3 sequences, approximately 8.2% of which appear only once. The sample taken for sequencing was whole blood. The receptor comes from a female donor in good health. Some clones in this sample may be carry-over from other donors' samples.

CDR3 nucleotide sequence: TGTGCCAGCAGCGTAGATTCCGCGAGTTCTGAAGCTTTCTTT. Its protein product is CASSVDSASSEAFF. The chain couples TRBV9 to TRBJ1-1; D remains unclear. The CDR3 is made up of 14 amino acids. V was clipped by 0 bases and J by 6 bases, with 12 bases between them. The germline CDR1 and CDR2 sequences are SGDLS and YYNGEE.